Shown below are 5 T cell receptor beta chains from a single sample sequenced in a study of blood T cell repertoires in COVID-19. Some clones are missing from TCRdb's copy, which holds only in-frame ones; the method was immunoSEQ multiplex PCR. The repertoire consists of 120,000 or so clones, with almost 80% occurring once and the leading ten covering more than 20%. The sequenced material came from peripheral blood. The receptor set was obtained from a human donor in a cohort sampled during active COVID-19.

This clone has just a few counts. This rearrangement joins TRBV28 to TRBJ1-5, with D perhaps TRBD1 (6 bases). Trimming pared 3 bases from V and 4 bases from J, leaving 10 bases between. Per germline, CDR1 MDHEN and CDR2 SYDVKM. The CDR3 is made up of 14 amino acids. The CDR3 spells CASSLGGANQPQHF. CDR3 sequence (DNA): TGTGCCAGCAGTTTGGGGGGGGCGAATCAGCCCCAGCATTTT.

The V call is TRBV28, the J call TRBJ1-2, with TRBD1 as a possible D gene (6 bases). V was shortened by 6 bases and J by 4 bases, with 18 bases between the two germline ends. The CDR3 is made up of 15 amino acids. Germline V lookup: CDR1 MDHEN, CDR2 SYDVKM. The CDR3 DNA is TGTGCCAGCAGCCCTAGGGGGAGCCGAAGCTATGGCTACACCTTC. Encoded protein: CASSPRGSRSYGYTF.

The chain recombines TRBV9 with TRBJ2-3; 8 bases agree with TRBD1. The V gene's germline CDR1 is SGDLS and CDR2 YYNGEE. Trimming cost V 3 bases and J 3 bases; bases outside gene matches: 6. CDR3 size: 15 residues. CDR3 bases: TGTGCCAGCAGCGCAGACAGGGGAGGTACAGATACGCAGTATTTT. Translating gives CASSADRGGTDTQYF.

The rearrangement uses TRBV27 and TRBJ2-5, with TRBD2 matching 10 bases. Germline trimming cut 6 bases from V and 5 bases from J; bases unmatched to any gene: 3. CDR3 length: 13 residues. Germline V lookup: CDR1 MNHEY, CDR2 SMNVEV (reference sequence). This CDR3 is CASSPSGSETQYF. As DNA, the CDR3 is TGTGCCAGCAGCCCTAGCGGGAGTGAGACCCAGTACTTC.

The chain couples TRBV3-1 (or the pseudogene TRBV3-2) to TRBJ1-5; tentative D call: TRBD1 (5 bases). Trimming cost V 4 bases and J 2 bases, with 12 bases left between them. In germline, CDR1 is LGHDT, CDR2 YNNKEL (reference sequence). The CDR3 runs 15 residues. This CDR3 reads CASSLGGNGNQPQHF. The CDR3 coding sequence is TGTGCCAGCAGCCTGGGGGGGAACGGCAATCAGCCCCAGCATTTT.